These T cell receptor beta chains were read from a single sample in a study of cytomegalovirus exposure and HLA in healthy donors. Sequenced by immunoSEQ multiplex PCR; TCRdb stores in-frame clones only, minus some. The repertoire includes 100,000 to 150,000 clones, 80% of them detected once, and under 4.5% sits in the top ten. The source material was PBMCs. Receptors were obtained from a woman aged 40 to 55 in good health and CMV-seronegative. CDR3s include the opening cysteine and the closing phenylalanine or tryptophan. Each record gives: V gene, clone size, D gene, J gene, CDR3 protein, CDR3 DNA. D genes are given only for firm matches. A clone size is listed for some rows: how often the clone was seen (once, few, many), or a class if it is expanded.

V gene: TRBV7-2
clone size: -
D gene: TRBD2
J gene: TRBJ2-5
CDR3 protein: CASSPLAGGRETQYF
CDR3 DNA: TGTGCCAGCAGCCCTCTTGCGGGGGGGCGAGAGACCCAGTACTTC

V gene: TRBV4-2
clone size: -
D gene: TRBD1
J gene: TRBJ2-1
CDR3 protein: CASSQEGGRTGVNEQFF
CDR3 DNA: TGTGCCAGCAGCCAAGAGGGAGGAAGGACAGGGGTAAATGAGCAGTTCTTC

V gene: TRBV6-5
clone size: -
D gene: -
J gene: TRBJ1-4
CDR3 protein: CASSRQTSTNEKLFF
CDR3 DNA: TGTGCCAGCAGCCGACAGACGTCAACTAATGAAAAACTGTTTTTT

V gene: TRBV2
clone size: -
D gene: -
J gene: TRBJ1-2
CDR3 protein: CASDPGNSYGYTF
CDR3 DNA: TGTGCCAGCGACCCAGGGAACAGCTATGGCTACACCTTC

V gene: TRBV7-2
clone size: once
D gene: -
J gene: TRBJ2-5
CDR3 protein: CASSLDAGLKTQYF
CDR3 DNA: TGTGCCAGCAGCTTAGATGCAGGGTTGAAGACCCAGTACTTC

V gene: TRBV7-2
clone size: -
D gene: TRBD1
J gene: TRBJ1-1
CDR3 protein: CASSPRPRTGVNTEAFF
CDR3 DNA: TGTGCCAGCAGCCCTAGGCCTAGGACAGGGGTGAACACTGAAGCTTTCTTT

V gene: TRBV5-6
clone size: -
D gene: TRBD1
J gene: TRBJ2-5
CDR3 protein: CASSPDRVWETQYF
CDR3 DNA: TGTGCCAGCAGCCCTGACAGGGTTTGGGAGACCCAGTACTTC

V gene: TRBV5-6
clone size: once
D gene: -
J gene: TRBJ1-2
CDR3 protein: CASSVTGYGYTF
CDR3 DNA: TGTGCCAGCAGCGTGACAGGTTATGGCTACACCTTC

V gene: TRBV9
clone size: -
D gene: TRBD2
J gene: TRBJ2-5
CDR3 protein: CASSDAGGPETQYF
CDR3 DNA: TGTGCCAGCAGCGATGCGGGAGGGCCGGAGACCCAGTACTTC

V gene: TRBV29-1
clone size: -
D gene: TRBD1
J gene: TRBJ2-2
CDR3 protein: CSVEDRGPRDRGYGTGELFF
CDR3 DNA: TGCAGCGTTGAAGATCGAGGCCCCCGGGACAGGGGTTACGGCACCGGGGAGCTGTTTTTT

V gene: TRBV7-2
clone size: -
D gene: -
J gene: TRBJ2-7
CDR3 protein: CASSLGGDTTYEQYF
CDR3 DNA: TGTGCCAGCAGCTTAGGAGGGGACACAACATACGAGCAGTACTTC

V gene: TRBV20-1
clone size: -
D gene: -
J gene: TRBJ1-1
CDR3 protein: CSAKEPEAFF
CDR3 DNA: TGCAGTGCTAAGGAGCCTGAAGCTTTCTTT

V gene: TRBV6-1
clone size: -
D gene: TRBD2
J gene: TRBJ2-3
CDR3 protein: CASSGAPTGLAGSTTGTQYF
CDR3 DNA: TGTGCCAGCAGTGGAGCCCCAACCGGACTAGCGGGATCTACGACGGGTACGCAGTATTTT

V gene: TRBV11-2
clone size: once
D gene: -
J gene: TRBJ2-7
CDR3 protein: CASTTQALGGEQYF
CDR3 DNA: TGTGCCAGCACAACCCAGGCCCTGGGGGGCGAGCAGTACTTC

V gene: TRBV2
clone size: -
D gene: TRBD1
J gene: TRBJ2-7
CDR3 protein: CASSRQGSYEQYF
CDR3 DNA: TGTGCCAGCAGTCGACAGGGGTCCTACGAGCAGTACTTC

V gene: TRBV9
clone size: -
D gene: TRBD2
J gene: TRBJ2-3
CDR3 protein: CASSVGGSGVTDTQYF
CDR3 DNA: TGTGCCAGCAGCGTAGGGGGTAGCGGGGTCACAGATACGCAGTATTTT

V gene: TRBV10-3
clone size: once
D gene: -
J gene: TRBJ1-4
CDR3 protein: CAISSGATNEKLFF
CDR3 DNA: TGTGCCATCTCCAGTGGAGCAACTAATGAAAAACTGTTTTTT

V gene: TRBV29-1
clone size: -
D gene: -
J gene: TRBJ1-1
CDR3 protein: CSVEATEFEAFF
CDR3 DNA: TGCAGCGTTGAAGCGACAGAGTTTGAAGCTTTCTTT

V gene: TRBV5-4
clone size: -
D gene: -
J gene: TRBJ1-1
CDR3 protein: CASRLDEGQLMNTEAFF
CDR3 DNA: TGTGCCAGCCGCTTGGATGAAGGACAGCTAATGAACACTGAAGCTTTCTTT

V gene: TRBV27
clone size: -
D gene: -
J gene: TRBJ2-1
CDR3 protein: CASSLMVGYNEQFF
CDR3 DNA: TGTGCCAGCAGTTTAATGGTCGGGTACAATGAGCAGTTCTTC

V gene: TRBV9
clone size: -
D gene: TRBD2
J gene: TRBJ2-3
CDR3 protein: CASTAGGYSTDTQYF
CDR3 DNA: TGTGCCAGCACGGCGGGGGGGTATAGCACAGATACGCAGTATTTT

V gene: TRBV29-1
clone size: -
D gene: -
J gene: TRBJ1-4
CDR3 protein: CRVTPRVKGEEKLFF
CDR3 DNA: TGCCGCGTGACACCGAGGGTAAAGGGGGAGGAAAAACTGTTTTTT

V gene: TRBV28
clone size: many
D gene: -
J gene: TRBJ2-7
CDR3 protein: CASSLGHRAPYEQYF
CDR3 DNA: TGTGCCAGCAGTTTAGGTCACAGGGCGCCCTACGAGCAGTACTTC